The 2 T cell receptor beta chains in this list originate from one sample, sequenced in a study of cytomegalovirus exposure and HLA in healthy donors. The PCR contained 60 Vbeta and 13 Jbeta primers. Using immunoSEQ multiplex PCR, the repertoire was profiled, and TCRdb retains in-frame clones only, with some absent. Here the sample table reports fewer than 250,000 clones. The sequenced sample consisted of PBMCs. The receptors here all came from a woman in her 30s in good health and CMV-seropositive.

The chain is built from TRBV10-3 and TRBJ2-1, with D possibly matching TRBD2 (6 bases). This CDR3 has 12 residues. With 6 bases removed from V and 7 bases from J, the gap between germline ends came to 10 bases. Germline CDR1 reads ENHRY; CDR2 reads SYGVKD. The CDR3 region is CAISPRENEQFF. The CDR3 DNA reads TGTGCCATCAGCCCACGGGAGAATGAGCAGTTCTTC.

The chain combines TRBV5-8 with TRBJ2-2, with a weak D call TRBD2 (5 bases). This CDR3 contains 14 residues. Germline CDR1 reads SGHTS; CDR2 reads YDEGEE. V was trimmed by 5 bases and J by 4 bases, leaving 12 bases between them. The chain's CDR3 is CASSAFGGTGELFF. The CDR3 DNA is TGTGCCAGCAGTGCTTTCGGAGGCACCGGGGAGCTGTTTTTT. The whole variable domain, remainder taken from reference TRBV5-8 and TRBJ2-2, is EAGVTQSPTHLIKTRGQQATLRCSPISGHTSVYWYQQALGLGLQFLLWYDEGEERNRGNFPPRFSGRQFPNYSSELNVNALELEDSALYLCASSAFGGTGELFFGEGSRLTVL.